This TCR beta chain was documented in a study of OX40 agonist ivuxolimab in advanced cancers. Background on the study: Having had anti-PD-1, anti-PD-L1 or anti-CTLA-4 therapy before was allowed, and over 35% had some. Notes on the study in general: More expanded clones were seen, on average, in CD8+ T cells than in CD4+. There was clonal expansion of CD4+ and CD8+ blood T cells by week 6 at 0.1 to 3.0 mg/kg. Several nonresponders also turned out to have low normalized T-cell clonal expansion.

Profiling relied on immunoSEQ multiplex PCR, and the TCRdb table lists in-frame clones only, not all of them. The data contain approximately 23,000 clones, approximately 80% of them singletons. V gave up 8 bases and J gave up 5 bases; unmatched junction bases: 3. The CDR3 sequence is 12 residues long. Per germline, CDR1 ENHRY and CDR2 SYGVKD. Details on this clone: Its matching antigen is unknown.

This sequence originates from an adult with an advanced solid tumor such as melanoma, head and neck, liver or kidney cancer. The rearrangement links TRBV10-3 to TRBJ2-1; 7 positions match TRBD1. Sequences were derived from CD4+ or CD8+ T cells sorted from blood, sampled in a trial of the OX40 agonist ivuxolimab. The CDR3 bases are TGTGCCATCCTGACAGGGAACAATGAGCAGTTCTTC. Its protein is CAILTGNNEQFF.